This TCR beta chain was sequenced for a study of blood T cell repertoires in COVID-19. The wider study: The United States, Italy and Spain provided the acute and convalescent COVID-19 samples. T cells, B-cell-depleted T cells, or PBMCs supplied cDNA or gDNA.

The cohort comprised adults aged roughly 18 to 95 years residing in approximately 22 US areas. Exposed participants encountered a COVID-19 case during the 2 weeks preceding study entry. This CDR3 region has 16 residues. V gave up 4 bases and J gave up 3 bases; unmatched junction bases: 10. CDR1 and CDR2 (germline): MNHNS, SASEGT. The repertoire was sequenced with immunoSEQ multiplex PCR; TCRdb's copy has only in-frame clones and lacks some. The repertoire includes fewer than 400,000 clones, approximately 90% of them detected once, and less than 4% sits in the top ten. The material sequenced was PBMCs or T cells enriched from blood (not recorded which). The gene calls are TRBV6-1 and TRBJ2-7; 9 nucleotides match TRBD1. The TCR sequence derives from a woman in her twenties or thirties who had been exposed to COVID-19. The CDR3 reads CASSAHPTGGIYEQYF. As DNA, the CDR3 is TGTGCCAGCAGTGCCCACCCGACAGGGGGTATCTACGAGCAGTACTTC.